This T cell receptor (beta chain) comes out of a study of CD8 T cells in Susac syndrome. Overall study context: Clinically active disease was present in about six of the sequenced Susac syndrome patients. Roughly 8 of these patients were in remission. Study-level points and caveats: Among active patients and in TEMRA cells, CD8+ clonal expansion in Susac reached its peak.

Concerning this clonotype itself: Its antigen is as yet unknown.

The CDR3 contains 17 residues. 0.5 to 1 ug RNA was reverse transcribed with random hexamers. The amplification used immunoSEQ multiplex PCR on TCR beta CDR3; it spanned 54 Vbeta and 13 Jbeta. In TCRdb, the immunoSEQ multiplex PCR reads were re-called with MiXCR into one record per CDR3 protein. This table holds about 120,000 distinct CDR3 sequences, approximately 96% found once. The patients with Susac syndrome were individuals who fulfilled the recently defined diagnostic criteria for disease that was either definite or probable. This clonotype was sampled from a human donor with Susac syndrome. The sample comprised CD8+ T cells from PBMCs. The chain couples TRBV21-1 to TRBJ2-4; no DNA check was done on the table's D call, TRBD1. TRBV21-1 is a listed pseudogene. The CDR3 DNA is TGTGCCAGCAGCAACCGGACAGGCCTCTTAGCCAAAAACATTCAGTACTTC. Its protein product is CASSNRTGLLAKNIQYF.